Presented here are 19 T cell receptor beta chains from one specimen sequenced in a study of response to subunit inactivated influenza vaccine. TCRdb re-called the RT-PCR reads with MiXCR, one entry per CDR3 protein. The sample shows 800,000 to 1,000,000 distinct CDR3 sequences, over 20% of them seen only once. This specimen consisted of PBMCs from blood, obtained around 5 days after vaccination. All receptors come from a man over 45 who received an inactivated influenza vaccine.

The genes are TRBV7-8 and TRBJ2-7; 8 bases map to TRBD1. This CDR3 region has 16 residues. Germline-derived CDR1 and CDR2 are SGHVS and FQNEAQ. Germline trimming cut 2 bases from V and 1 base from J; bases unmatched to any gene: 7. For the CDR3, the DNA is TGTGCCAGCAGCTTAACCTCGACAGGGGCGTCCTACGAGCAGTACTTC. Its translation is CASSLTSTGASYEQYF.

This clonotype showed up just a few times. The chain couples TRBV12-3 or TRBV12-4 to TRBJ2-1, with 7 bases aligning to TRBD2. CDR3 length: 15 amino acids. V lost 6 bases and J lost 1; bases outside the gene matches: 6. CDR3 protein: CASRPLAKSYNEQFF. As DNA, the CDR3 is TGTGCCAGCAGGCCACTAGCGAAATCCTACAATGAGCAGTTCTTC.

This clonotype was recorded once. CDR3 residues: CASSYGWSNQPQHF. In nucleotides, the CDR3 is TGTGCCAGCAGTTACGGGTGGAGCAATCAGCCCCAGCATTTT. The rearrangement links TRBV6-2 or TRBV6-3 to TRBJ1-5; D remains unclear. This CDR3 comprises 14 residues. The germline V and J ends were trimmed by 2 bases and 1 base, with 6 bases remaining between them. Germline V lookup: CDR1 MNHEY, CDR2 SVGEGT.

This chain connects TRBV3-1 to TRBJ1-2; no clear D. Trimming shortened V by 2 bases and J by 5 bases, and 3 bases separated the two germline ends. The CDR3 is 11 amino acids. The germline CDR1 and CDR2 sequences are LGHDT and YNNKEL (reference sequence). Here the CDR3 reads CASSQNYGYTF. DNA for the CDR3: TGTGCCAGCAGCCAAAATTATGGCTACACCTTC.

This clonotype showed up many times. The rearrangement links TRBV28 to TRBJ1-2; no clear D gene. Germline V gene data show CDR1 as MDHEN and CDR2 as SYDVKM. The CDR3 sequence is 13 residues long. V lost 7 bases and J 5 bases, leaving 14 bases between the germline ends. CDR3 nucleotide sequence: TGTGCCAGCAAATTAACTCAAACTTATGGCTACACCTTC. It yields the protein CASKLTQTYGYTF.

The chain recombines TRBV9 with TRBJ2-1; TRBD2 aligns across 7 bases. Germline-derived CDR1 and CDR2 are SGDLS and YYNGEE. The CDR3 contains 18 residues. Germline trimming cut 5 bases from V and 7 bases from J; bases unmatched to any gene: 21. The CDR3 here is CASRSYLGGPSRRNEQFF. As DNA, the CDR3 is TGTGCCAGCAGGTCATACCTGGGAGGGCCGTCGAGACGTAATGAGCAGTTCTTC. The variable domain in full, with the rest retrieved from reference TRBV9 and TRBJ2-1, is DSGVTQTPKHLITATGQRVTLRCSPRSGDLSVYWYQQSLDQGLQFLIQYYNGEERAKGNILERFSAQQFPDLHSELNLSSLELGDSALYFCASRSYLGGPSRRNEQFFGPGTRLTVL.

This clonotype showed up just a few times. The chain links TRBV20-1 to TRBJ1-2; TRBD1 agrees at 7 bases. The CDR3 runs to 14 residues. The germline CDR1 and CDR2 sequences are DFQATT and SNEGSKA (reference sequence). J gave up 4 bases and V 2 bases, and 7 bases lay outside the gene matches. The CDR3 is CSARRIGTAYGYTF. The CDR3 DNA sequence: TGCAGTGCTAGAAGAATAGGGACAGCCTATGGCTACACCTTC.

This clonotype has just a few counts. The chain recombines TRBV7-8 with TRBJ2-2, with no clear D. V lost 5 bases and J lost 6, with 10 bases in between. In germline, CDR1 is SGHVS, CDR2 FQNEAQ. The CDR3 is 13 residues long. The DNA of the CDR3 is TGTGCCAGCAGCCCCCACCAACCCGGGGAGCTGTTTTTT. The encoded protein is CASSPHQPGELFF.

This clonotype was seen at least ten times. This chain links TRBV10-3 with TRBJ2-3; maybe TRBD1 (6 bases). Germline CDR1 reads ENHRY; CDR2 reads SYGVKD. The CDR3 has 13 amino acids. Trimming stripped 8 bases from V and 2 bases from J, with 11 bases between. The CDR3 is CAIGGQHTDTQYF. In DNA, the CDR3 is TGTGCCATCGGGGGACAACACACAGATACGCAGTATTTT.

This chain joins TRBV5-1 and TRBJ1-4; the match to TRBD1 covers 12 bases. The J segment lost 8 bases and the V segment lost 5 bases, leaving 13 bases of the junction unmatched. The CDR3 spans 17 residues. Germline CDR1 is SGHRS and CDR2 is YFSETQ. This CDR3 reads CASRFGTGGRFGEKLFF. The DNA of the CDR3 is TGCGCCAGCAGATTCGGGACAGGGGGCAGGTTTGGCGAAAAACTGTTTTTT. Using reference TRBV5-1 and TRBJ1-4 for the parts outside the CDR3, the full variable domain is KAGVTQTPRYLIKTRGQQVTLSCSPISGHRSVSWYQQTPGQGLQFLFEYFSETQRNKGNFPGRFSGRQFSNSRSEMNVSTLELGDSALYLCASRFGTGGRFGEKLFFGSGTQLSVL.

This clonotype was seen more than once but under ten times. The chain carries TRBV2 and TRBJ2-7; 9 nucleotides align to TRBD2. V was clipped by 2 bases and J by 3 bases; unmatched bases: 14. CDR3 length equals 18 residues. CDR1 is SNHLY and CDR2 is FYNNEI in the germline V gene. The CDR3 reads CASSETEGLAGGIYEQYF. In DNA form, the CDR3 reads TGTGCCAGCAGTGAAACGGAGGGGCTGGCGGGAGGGATCTACGAGCAGTACTTC.

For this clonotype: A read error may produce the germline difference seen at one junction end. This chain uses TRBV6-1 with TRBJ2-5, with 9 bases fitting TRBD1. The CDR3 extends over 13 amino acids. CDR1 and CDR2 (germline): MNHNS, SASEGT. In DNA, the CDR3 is TGTGCCAGCAGTCCCCGGGACAGGGTCTGGCAGAGGTTC. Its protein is CASSPRDRVWQRF.

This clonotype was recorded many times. The CDR3 sequence is CSAIDPGLGIYNEQFF. The CDR3 DNA follows: TGCAGTGCTATAGATCCGGGACTAGGGATCTACAATGAGCAGTTCTTC. V usage is TRBV20-1 and J usage is TRBJ2-1; 8 bases are a match to TRBD2. Germline V CDR1 and CDR2: DFQATT, SNEGSKA (reference sequence). This CDR3 is built from 16 residues. Trimming took 4 bases from V and 3 from J; bases not matched to a gene: 11.

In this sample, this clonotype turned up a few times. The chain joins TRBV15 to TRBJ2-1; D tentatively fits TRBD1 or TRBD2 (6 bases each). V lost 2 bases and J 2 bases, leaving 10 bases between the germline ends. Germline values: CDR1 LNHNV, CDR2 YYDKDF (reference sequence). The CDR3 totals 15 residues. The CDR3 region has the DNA TGTGCCACCAGCAGAATCGGGGGCCCCTACAATGAGCAGTTCTTC. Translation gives CATSRIGGPYNEQFF.

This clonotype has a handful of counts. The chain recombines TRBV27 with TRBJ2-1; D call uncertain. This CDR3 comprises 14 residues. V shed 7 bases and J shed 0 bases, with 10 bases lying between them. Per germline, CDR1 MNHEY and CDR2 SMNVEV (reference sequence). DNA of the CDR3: TGTGCCAGCACCGACCTTAGCTCCTACAATGAGCAGTTCTTC. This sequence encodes CASTDLSSYNEQFF.

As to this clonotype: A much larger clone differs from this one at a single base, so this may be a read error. The DNA for the CDR3 is TGTGCCGGCAGTTGGCCAGGCTCCTACGAGCAGTACTTC. It specifies CAGSWPGSYEQYF. The J gene is TRBJ2-7, the V gene TRBV12-3 or TRBV12-4, with no clear D. The CDR3 is made up of 13 amino acids.

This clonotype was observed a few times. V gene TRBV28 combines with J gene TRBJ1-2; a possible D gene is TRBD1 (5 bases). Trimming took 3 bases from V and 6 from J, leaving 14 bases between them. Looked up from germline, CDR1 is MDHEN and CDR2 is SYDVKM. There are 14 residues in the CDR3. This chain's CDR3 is CASSLIGRGDGYTF. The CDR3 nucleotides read TGTGCCAGCAGTTTGATCGGGAGGGGAGATGGCTACACCTTC.

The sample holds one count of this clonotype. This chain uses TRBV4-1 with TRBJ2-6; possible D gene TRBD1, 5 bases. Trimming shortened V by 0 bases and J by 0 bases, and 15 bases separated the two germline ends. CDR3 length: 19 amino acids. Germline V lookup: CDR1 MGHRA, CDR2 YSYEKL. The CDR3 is CASSQDSTVRRSGANVLTF. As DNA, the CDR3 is TGCGCCAGCAGCCAAGACTCGACAGTCCGACGCTCTGGGGCCAACGTCCTGACTTTC.

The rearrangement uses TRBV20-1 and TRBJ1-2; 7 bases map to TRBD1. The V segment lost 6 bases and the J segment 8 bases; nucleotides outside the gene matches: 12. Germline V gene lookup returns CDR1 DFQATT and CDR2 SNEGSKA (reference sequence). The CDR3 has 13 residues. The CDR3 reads CSATIQGIGGYTF. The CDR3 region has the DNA TGCAGTGCAACCATACAGGGGATCGGCGGCTACACCTTC.